This T cell receptor beta chain was retrieved from a study of brain T cells in children with intractable seizures. Overall study results and limits: Patients' HCMV serostatus was unknown; virus specificity rests on CDR3 similarity alone. Pre-surgery blood may have been undersampled, hiding some clones.

About this clone itself: The target antigen is unknown.

Germline CDR1 is GTSNPN and CDR2 is SVGIG (reference sequence). V shed 1 base, J shed 4 bases, and the junction held 5 bases outside the gene matches. The CDR3 sequence is 16 residues long. Assay: immunoSEQ multiplex PCR; the TCRdb copy retains only in-frame clones and omits some. The profile shows roughly 80,000 clones, under 95% of them singletons. Sequencing was limited to surgery cases with top T cell transcript signatures in brain tissue. The sequencing used peripheral blood, collected at surgery. The chain combines TRBV30 with TRBJ2-3; TRBD2 matches at 13 bases. The clonotype was recovered from a boy in the first two years of life with tuberous sclerosis and intractable seizures. The CDR3 is CAWSATSGRAPDTQYF. The DNA of the CDR3 is TGTGCCTGGAGTGCAACTAGCGGGAGGGCACCAGATACGCAGTATTTT.